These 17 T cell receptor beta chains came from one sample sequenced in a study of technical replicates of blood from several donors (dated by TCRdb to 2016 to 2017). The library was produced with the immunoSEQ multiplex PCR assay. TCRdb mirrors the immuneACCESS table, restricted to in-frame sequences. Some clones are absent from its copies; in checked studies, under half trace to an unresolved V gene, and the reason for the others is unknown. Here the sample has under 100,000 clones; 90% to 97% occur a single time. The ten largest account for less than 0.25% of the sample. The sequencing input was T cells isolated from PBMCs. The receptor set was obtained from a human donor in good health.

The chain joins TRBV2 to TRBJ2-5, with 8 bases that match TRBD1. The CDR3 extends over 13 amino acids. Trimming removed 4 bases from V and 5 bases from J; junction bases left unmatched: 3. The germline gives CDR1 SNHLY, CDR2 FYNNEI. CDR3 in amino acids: CASSGQGMETQYF. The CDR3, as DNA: TGTGCCAGCAGTGGACAGGGGATGGAGACCCAGTACTTC.

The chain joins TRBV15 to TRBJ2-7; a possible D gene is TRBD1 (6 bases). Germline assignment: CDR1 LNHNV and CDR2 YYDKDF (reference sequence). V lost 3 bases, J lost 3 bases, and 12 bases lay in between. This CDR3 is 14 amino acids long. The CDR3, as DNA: TGTGCCACCAGCAGCTACAGGGCTAACTACGAGCAGTACTTC. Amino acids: CATSSYRANYEQYF.

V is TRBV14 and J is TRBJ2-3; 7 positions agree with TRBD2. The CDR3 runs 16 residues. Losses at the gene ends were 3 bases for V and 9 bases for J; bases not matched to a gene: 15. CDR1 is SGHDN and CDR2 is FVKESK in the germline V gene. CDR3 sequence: CASSHPIDPGGDTQYF. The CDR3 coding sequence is TGTGCCAGCAGCCACCCCATCGATCCGGGGGGTGACACGCAGTATTTT.

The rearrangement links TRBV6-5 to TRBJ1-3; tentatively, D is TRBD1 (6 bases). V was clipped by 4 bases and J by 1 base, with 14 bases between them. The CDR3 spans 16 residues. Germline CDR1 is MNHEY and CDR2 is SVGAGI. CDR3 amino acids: CASSSTGKWSGNTIYF. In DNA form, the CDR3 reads TGTGCCAGCAGTTCGACAGGAAAATGGTCTGGAAACACCATATATTTT.

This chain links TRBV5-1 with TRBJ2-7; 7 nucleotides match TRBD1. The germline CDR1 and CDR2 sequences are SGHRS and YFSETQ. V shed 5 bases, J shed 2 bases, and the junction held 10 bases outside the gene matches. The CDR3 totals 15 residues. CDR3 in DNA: TGCGCCAGCAGAAGACAGGGAAATTACCCCTACGAGCAGTACTTC. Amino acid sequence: CASRRQGNYPYEQYF.

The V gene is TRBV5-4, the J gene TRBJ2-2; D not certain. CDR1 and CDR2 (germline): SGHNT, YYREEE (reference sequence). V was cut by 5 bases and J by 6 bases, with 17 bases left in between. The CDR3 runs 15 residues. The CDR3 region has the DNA TGTGCCAGCAGATTAGGCGGCCTCGACGCCGGGGAGCTGTTTTTT. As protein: CASRLGGLDAGELFF.

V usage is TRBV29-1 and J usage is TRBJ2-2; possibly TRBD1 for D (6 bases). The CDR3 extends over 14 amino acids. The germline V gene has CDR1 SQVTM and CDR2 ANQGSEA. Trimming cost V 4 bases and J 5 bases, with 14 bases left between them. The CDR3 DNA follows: TGCAGCGTTGGTCCCAGGGGAGAGACCGGGGAGCTGTTTTTT. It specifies CSVGPRGETGELFF.

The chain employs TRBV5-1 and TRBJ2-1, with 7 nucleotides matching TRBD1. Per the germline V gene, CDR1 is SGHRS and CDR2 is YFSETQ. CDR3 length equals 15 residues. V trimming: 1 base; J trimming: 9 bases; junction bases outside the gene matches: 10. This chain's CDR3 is CASSLRQGIGSEQFF. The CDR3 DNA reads TGCGCCAGCAGCTTGAGACAGGGTATTGGGAGTGAGCAGTTCTTC.

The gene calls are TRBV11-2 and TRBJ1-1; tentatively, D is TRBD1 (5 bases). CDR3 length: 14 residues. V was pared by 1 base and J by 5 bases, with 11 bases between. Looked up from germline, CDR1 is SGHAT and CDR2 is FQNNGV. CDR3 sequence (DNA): TGTGCCAGCAGCTTAGGCAGGGCGACGACTGAAGCTTTCTTT. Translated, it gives CASSLGRATTEAFF.

The DNA of the CDR3 is TGTGCCAGCGGACGGGGGACAGGGTCCTACGAGCAGTACTTC. Its protein product is CASGRGTGSYEQYF. This chain connects TRBV2 to TRBJ2-7; 9 bases fit TRBD1. Germline V CDR1 and CDR2: SNHLY, FYNNEI. This CDR3 spans 14 amino acids. The V and J ends lost 8 bases and 1 base, in that order; junction bases with no gene match: 6.

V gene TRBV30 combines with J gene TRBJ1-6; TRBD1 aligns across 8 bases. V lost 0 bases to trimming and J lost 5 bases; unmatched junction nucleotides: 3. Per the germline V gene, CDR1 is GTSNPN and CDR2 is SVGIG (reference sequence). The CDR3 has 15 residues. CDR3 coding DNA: TGTGCCTGGAGTGTACTGGACAGGGATAATTCACCCCTCCACTTT. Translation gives CAWSVLDRDNSPLHF.

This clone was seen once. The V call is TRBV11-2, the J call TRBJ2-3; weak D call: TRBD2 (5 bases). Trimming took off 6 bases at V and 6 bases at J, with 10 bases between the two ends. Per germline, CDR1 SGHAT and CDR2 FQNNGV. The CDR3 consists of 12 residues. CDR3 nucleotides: TGTGCCAGCAGTTTAAGGGAGGATACGCAGTATTTT. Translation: CASSLREDTQYF.

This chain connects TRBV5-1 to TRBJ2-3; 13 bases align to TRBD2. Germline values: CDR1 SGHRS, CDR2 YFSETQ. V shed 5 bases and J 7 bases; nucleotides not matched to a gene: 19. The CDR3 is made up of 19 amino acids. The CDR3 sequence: CASSGYWVTGLAGDNTQYF. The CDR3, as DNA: TGCGCCAGCAGTGGGTATTGGGTGACAGGACTAGCGGGAGACAATACGCAGTATTTT.

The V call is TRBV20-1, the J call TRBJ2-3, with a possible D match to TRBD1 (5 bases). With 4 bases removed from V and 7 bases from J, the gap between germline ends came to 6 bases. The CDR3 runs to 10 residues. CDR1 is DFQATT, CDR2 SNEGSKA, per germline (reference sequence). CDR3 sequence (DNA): TGCAGTGCTAAGGGGTATACGCAGTATTTT. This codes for CSAKGYTQYF.

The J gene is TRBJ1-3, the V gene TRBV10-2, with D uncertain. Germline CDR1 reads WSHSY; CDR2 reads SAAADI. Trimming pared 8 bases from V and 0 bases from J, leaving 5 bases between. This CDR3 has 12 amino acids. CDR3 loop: CASLSSGNTIYF. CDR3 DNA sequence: TGCGCCAGCCTAAGCTCTGGAAACACCATATATTTT.

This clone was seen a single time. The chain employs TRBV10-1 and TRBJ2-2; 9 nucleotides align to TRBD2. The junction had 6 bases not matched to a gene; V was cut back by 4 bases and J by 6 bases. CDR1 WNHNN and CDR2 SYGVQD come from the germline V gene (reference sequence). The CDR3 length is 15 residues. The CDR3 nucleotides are TGCGCCAGCAGTGCGGGACTAGCAGGGTCCGGGGAGCTGTTTTTT. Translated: CASSAGLAGSGELFF.

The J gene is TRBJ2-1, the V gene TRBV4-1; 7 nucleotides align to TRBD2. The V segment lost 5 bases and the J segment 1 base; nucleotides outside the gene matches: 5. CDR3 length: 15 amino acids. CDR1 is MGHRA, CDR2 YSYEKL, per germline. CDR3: CASSWEGLSYNEQFF. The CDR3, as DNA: TGCGCCAGCAGCTGGGAGGGCCTTTCCTACAATGAGCAGTTCTTC.